The 11 T cell receptor beta chains in this list originate from one sample, sequenced in a study of blood T cell repertoires in COVID-19. The protocol was immunoSEQ multiplex PCR, while the TCRdb copy is restricted to in-frame clones and leaves out a portion. The repertoire holds roughly 200,000 clones, 88% seen once, with roughly 2.7% in the top ten. Material for sequencing was PBMCs or T cells enriched from blood (not recorded which). These receptors all stem from a woman aged 25 to 39 who had recovered from COVID-19.

This rearrangement joins TRBV7-6 to TRBJ1-4, with TRBD1 matching over 7 bases. This CDR3 is built from 18 residues. Losses at the gene ends were 5 bases for V and 0 bases for J; bases not matched to a gene: 12. CDR1 SGHVS and CDR2 FNYEAQ come from the germline V gene. The CDR3 DNA follows: TGTGCCAGCAGCCCTACCCTAAGACAGGGTGCAACTAATGAAAAACTGTTTTTT. It codes for CASSPTLRQGATNEKLFF.

The J gene is TRBJ1-2, the V gene TRBV5-8; D perhaps matches TRBD1 (6 bases). The CDR3 consists of 13 residues. Trimming removed 4 bases at V and 6 bases at J, with 13 bases between. The germline V gene has CDR1 SGHTS and CDR2 YDEGEE. In DNA, the CDR3 is TGTGCCAGCAGCCCCGGGACATTAGATGGCTACACCTTC. This encodes CASSPGTLDGYTF.

The chain carries TRBV6-5 and TRBJ1-5; the match to TRBD1 covers 9 bases. The V gene's germline CDR1 is MNHEY and CDR2 SVGAGI. V lost 7 bases and J lost 4; bases outside the gene matches: 8. The CDR3 runs to 15 residues. The CDR3 coding sequence is TGTGCCAGCACCATACAGGGGGCGGGAAATCAGCCCCAGCATTTT. This encodes CASTIQGAGNQPQHF.

The CDR3 sequence is CASSQEWRGYTF. The CDR3 bases are TGTGCCAGCAGCCAAGAATGGAGGGGCTACACCTTC. The chain recombines TRBV3-1 (or the pseudogene TRBV3-2) with TRBJ1-2, with D unresolved. The V end was cut by 0 bases, the J end by 8 bases, with 7 bases between. Looked up from germline, CDR1 is LGHDT and CDR2 is YNNKEL (reference sequence). This CDR3 region has 12 residues.

This chain connects TRBV3-1 (or the pseudogene TRBV3-2) to TRBJ2-7; 13 bases match TRBD2. The V and J ends lost 6 bases and 3 bases, in that order; junction bases with no gene match: 5. CDR1 and CDR2 from the germline V gene are LGHDT and YNNKEL (reference sequence). This CDR3 is built from 15 residues. CDR3 nucleotide sequence: TGTGCCAGCAGTTTGGGACTAGCGGGGAGCTACGAGCAGTACTTC. It is translated as CASSLGLAGSYEQYF.

V and J are TRBV10-3 and TRBJ1-4; weak D call: TRBD1 (6 bases). Germline CDR1 ENHRY, CDR2 SYGVKD. CDR3 length: 16 amino acids. Trimming shortened V by 3 bases and J by 5 bases, and 16 bases separated the two germline ends. The CDR3 region has the DNA TGTGCCATCAGTGATGGTGCCAGGGGCTCAAATGAAAAACTGTTTTTT. Protein sequence: CAISDGARGSNEKLFF.

The rearrangement joins TRBV9 to TRBJ2-7; TRBD2 is a possible D gene (7 bases). The V end was cut by 3 bases, the J end by 6 bases, with 19 bases between. This CDR3 has 15 amino acids. Germline V gives CDR1 SGDLS, CDR2 YYNGEE. The CDR3 region has the DNA TGTGCCAGCAGCGCCCAGAGGGGGGGCGCGGGCGAGCAGTACTTC. It yields the protein CASSAQRGGAGEQYF.

The chain is built from TRBV19 and TRBJ1-4, with 9 positions matching TRBD1. The CDR3 covers 15 residues. Germline loops: CDR1 LNHDA, CDR2 SQIVND (reference sequence). With V trimmed by 8 bases and J by 0 bases, 4 bases remained unmatched. The CDR3 DNA reads as TGTGCCAGTCGGGACAGGGACGCAACTAATGAAAAACTGTTTTTT. It encodes CASRDRDATNEKLFF.

The CDR3: CASIPQGALSPIEFF. The CDR3 DNA reads TGTGCCAGCATCCCACAGGGAGCACTCTCTCCTATAGAGTTCTTC. The chain combines TRBV6-2 or TRBV6-3 with TRBJ2-1, with D possibly matching TRBD1 (6 bases). Trimming stripped 7 bases from V and 14 bases from J, with 27 bases between. The CDR3 runs 15 residues. Per the germline V gene, CDR1 is MNHEY and CDR2 is SVGEGT.

The sample holds one count of this clone. The chain recombines TRBV6-1 with TRBJ1-6; D is unresolved. Germline CDR1 is MNHNS and CDR2 is SASEGT. This CDR3 comprises 14 residues. Trimming shortened V by 2 bases and J by 4 bases, and 6 bases separated the two germline ends. CDR3 coding DNA: TGTGCCAGCAGTGAATCAGGTTATAATTCACCCCTCCACTTT. Its protein is CASSESGYNSPLHF.

The J gene is TRBJ1-3, the V gene TRBV29-1, with TRBD1 matching 7 bases. The germline CDR1 and CDR2 sequences are SQVTM and ANQGSEA. The CDR3 has 12 residues. V lost 5 bases and J lost 3; bases outside the gene matches: 1. The CDR3 protein is CSVRDSGNTIYF. The CDR3 DNA follows: TGCAGCGTTAGGGACAGTGGAAACACCATATATTTT.